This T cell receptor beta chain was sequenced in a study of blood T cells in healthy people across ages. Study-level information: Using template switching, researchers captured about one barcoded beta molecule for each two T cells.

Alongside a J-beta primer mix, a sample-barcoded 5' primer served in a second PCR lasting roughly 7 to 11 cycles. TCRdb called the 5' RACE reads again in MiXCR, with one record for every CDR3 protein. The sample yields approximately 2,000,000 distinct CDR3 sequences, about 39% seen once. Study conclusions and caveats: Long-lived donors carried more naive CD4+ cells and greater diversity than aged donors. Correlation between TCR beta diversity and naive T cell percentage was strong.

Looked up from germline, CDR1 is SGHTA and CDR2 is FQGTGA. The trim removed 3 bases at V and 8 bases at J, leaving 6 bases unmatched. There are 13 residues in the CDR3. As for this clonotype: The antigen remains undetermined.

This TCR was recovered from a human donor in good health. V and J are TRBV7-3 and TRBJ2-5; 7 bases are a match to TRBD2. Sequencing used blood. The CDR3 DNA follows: TGTGCCAGCAGCTTCAACGGGGAGGGAACCCAGTACTTC. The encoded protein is CASSFNGEGTQYF.